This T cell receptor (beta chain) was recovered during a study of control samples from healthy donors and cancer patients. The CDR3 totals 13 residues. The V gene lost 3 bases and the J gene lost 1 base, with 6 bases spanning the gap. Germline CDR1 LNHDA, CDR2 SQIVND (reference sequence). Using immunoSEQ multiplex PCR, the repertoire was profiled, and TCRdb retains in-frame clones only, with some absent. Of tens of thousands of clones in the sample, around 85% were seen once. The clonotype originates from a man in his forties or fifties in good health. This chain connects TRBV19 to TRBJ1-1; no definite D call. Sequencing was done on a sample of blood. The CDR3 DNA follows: TGTGCCAGTAGTATGGCGCCGAACACTGAAGCTTTCTTT. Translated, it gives CASSMAPNTEAFF.